The 27 T cell receptor beta chains presented below share a single source sample, sequenced in a study of T cell changes during pregnancy in multiple sclerosis. Generated by immunoSEQ multiplex PCR, the TCRdb table keeps only in-frame clones and is missing some. In the table there are over 50,000 clones, roughly 89% of which are singletons. The sequencing here drew on peripheral blood, taken in the third trimester of pregnancy. The receptors originated from a female donor in good health, enrolled as a control in a pregnancy study.

V is TRBV7-9 and J is TRBJ2-7, with D hard to call. This CDR3 comprises 14 residues. Germline V CDR1 and CDR2: SEHNR, FQNEAQ (reference sequence). The V and J ends lost 0 bases and 5 bases respectively, with 11 bases between them. The CDR3 sequence: CASSLAPLWHEQYF. The CDR3 DNA follows: TGTGCCAGCAGCTTAGCGCCCCTGTGGCACGAGCAGTACTTC.

V is TRBV19 and J is TRBJ1-1; perhaps TRBD1 as D (6 bases). V was trimmed by 4 bases and J by 0 bases, leaving 6 bases between them. This CDR3 comprises 13 residues. In germline, CDR1 is LNHDA, CDR2 SQIVND (reference sequence). CDR3 coding DNA: TGTGCCAGTAGTAGGACAGTGAACACTGAAGCTTTCTTT. Translating it yields CASSRTVNTEAFF. Full variable domain (missing parts from reference TRBV19 and TRBJ1-1): DGGITQSPKYLFRKEGQNVTLSCEQNLNHDAMYWYRQDPGQGLRLIYYSQIVNDFQKGDIAEGYSVSREKKESFPLTVTSAQKNPTAFYLCASSRTVNTEAFFGQGTRLTVV.

This sequence joins TRBV7-2 and TRBJ1-2, with D uncertain. The CDR3 extends over 15 amino acids. Germline values: CDR1 SGHTA, CDR2 FQGNSA. Trimming removed 0 bases at V and 4 bases at J, with 12 bases between. The CDR3 region is CASSLAALIFYGYTF. In nucleotides, the CDR3 is TGTGCCAGCAGCTTAGCAGCATTAATCTTCTATGGCTACACCTTC.

V gene TRBV7-6 combines with J gene TRBJ2-3; TRBD2 aligns across 10 bases. V dropped 4 bases and J dropped 1; count of bases not matched to a gene: 5. In germline, CDR1 is SGHVS, CDR2 FNYEAQ. CDR3 length equals 16 residues. The CDR3 DNA sequence: TGTGCCAGCAGCTCCTCTAGCGGGAGCCGCACAGATACGCAGTATTTT. Translated: CASSSSSGSRTDTQYF.

In this sample, this clone turned up once. The chain uses TRBV19 and TRBJ1-2; D may be TRBD1 (6 bases). The germline gives CDR1 LNHDA, CDR2 SQIVND (reference sequence). The CDR3 is 14 amino acids. Trimming removed 7 bases at V and 1 base at J, with 13 bases between. The CDR3 region is CASNTGKSNYGYTF. CDR3 DNA sequence: TGTGCCAGTAACACAGGGAAGAGTAACTATGGCTACACCTTC.

The chain links TRBV5-6 to TRBJ2-1; 8 nucleotides agree with TRBD1. Per the germline V gene, CDR1 is SGHDT and CDR2 is YYEEEE. J lost 4 bases, V lost 4 bases, and 7 bases had no gene match. There are 15 residues in the CDR3. CDR3 bases: TGTGCCAGCAGCGACGGACAGGGCCGATACAATGAGCAGTTCTTC. This gives the protein CASSDGQGRYNEQFF.

This clone has a single count. The chain joins TRBV19 to TRBJ1-2, with 9 bases matching TRBD1. There are 15 residues in the CDR3. Germline CDR1 reads LNHDA; CDR2 reads SQIVND (reference sequence). After removal of 3 bases from V and 1 base from J, the junction contained 3 bases not matched to a gene. The CDR3 nucleotides are TGTGCCAGTAGTATCCGGACAGGGGATAACTATGGCTACACCTTC. Translation: CASSIRTGDNYGYTF.

The chain combines TRBV7-6 with TRBJ2-3; unclear D gene. The CDR3 has 13 residues. The germline V and J ends were trimmed by 2 bases and 4 bases, with 7 bases remaining between them. Germline V gives CDR1 SGHVS, CDR2 FNYEAQ. The CDR3 loop reads CASSLLEADTQYF. DNA of the CDR3: TGTGCCAGCAGCTTACTAGAGGCAGATACGCAGTATTTT.

The sample holds a few counts of this clone. This sequence joins TRBV30 and TRBJ1-1; D possibly corresponds to TRBD1 (5 bases). Germline V gene data show CDR1 as GTSNPN and CDR2 as SVGIG (reference sequence). The CDR3 is made up of 11 amino acids. V lost 7 bases and J lost 4, with 10 bases in between. This chain's CDR3 is CASTGITEAFF. As DNA, the CDR3 is TGTGCCTCAACAGGAATCACTGAAGCTTTCTTT.

The chain recombines TRBV6-5 with TRBJ1-4; 7 nucleotides align to TRBD1. The CDR3 extends over 14 amino acids. The ends lost 8 bases at V and 1 base at J; junction bases unmatched: 4. Germline V lookup: CDR1 MNHEY, CDR2 SVGAGI. The CDR3 DNA sequence: TGTGCCAGCTCGAACAGGGGAACTAATGAAAAACTGTTTTTT. Amino acids: CASSNRGTNEKLFF.

The gene calls are TRBV27 and TRBJ1-1; tentative D call: TRBD1 (5 bases). The germline V and J ends were trimmed by 5 bases and 6 bases, with 16 bases remaining between them. Germline values: CDR1 MNHEY, CDR2 SMNVEV (reference sequence). This CDR3 contains 14 residues. The CDR3 sequence is CASSPLTASSEAFF. CDR3 DNA: TGTGCCAGCAGTCCCCTGACAGCAAGCTCTGAAGCTTTCTTT.

This clone was counted a single time. The CDR3 DNA reads TGCGCCAGCAGCTTGACAGACAATGAGCAGTTCTTC. This sequence encodes CASSLTDNEQFF. The V gene is TRBV5-1, the J gene TRBJ2-1; D remains unclear. The germline CDR1 and CDR2 sequences are SGHRS and YFSETQ. The CDR3 has 12 residues. V lost 1 base to trimming and J lost 5 bases, with 4 bases between them.

The chain joins TRBV4-3 to TRBJ2-1, with a weak D call TRBD2 (6 bases). CDR1 LGHNA and CDR2 YSLEER come from the germline V gene. This CDR3 is built from 13 residues. Trimming took off 4 bases at V and 12 bases at J, with 16 bases between the two ends. Here the CDR3 DNA reads TGCGCCAGCAGCCCCGGGGGTGAGGGCGCGCAGTTCTTC. This encodes CASSPGGEGAQFF.

The V gene is TRBV11-2, the J gene TRBJ2-7; D is uncertain. This CDR3 comprises 12 residues. The V gene lost 3 bases and the J gene lost 4 bases, with 7 bases spanning the gap. From germline, CDR1 is SGHAT and CDR2 FQNNGV. CDR3 coding DNA: TGTGCCAGCAGCTTTAGTCGGTACGAGCAGTACTTC. It yields the protein CASSFSRYEQYF.

This clone occurred once. The chain couples TRBV29-1 to TRBJ2-1; a weak D match, TRBD1 (5 bases). Looked up from germline, CDR1 is SQVTM and CDR2 is ANQGSEA. V lost 7 bases to trimming and J lost 0 bases, with 13 bases between them. The CDR3 sequence is 14 residues long. CDR3 protein: CSATRGSSYNEQFF. For the CDR3, the DNA is TGCAGCGCCACAAGGGGAAGCTCCTACAATGAGCAGTTCTTC.

The sample holds one count of this clone. The chain couples TRBV4-1 to TRBJ1-2; 8 bases align to TRBD1. CDR3 length equals 12 residues. CDR1 is MGHRA, CDR2 YSYEKL, per germline. V was clipped by 1 base and J by 13 bases; unmatched bases: 5. The CDR3 coding sequence is TGCGCCAGCAGCCAAGGGACAGGGCCCGCCACCTTC. Encoded protein: CASSQGTGPATF.

In its sample, this clone was seen once. The chain recombines TRBV5-1 with TRBJ2-2; 8 bases map to TRBD2. The CDR3 has 15 amino acids. Trimming at V came to 4 bases and at J to 3 bases, leaving 5 bases not matched to a gene. Germline V lookup: CDR1 SGHRS, CDR2 YFSETQ. The CDR3 sequence is CASSPQRGHTGELFF. In DNA, the CDR3 is TGCGCCAGCAGCCCCCAGCGGGGGCACACCGGGGAGCTGTTTTTT.

J is TRBJ1-5 and V is TRBV9; D not certain. Germline values: CDR1 SGDLS, CDR2 YYNGEE. Trimming took off 2 bases at V and 1 base at J, with 7 bases between the two ends. The CDR3 consists of 14 residues. The CDR3 sequence: CASSVGQSNQPQHF. CDR3 nucleotide sequence: TGTGCCAGCAGCGTTGGGCAAAGCAATCAGCCCCAGCATTTT.

This chain links TRBV30 with TRBJ1-4, with TRBD1 matching over 7 bases. V lost 5 bases to trimming and J lost 11 bases; unmatched junction nucleotides: 11. CDR1 GTSNPN and CDR2 SVGIG come from the germline V gene (reference sequence). The CDR3 totals 13 residues. The CDR3 sequence: CAWSSSDRAKLFF. The CDR3 DNA reads TGTGCCTGGTCCTCGAGCGACAGGGCCAAACTGTTTTTT.

This clone came up a few times. This chain links TRBV7-9 with TRBJ2-7; perhaps TRBD2 as D (6 bases). The CDR3 spans 14 residues. Germline V gene data show CDR1 as SEHNR and CDR2 as FQNEAQ (reference sequence). The V and J ends lost 1 base and 2 bases respectively, with 9 bases between them. The CDR3 DNA reads TGTGCCAGCAGCTTAGATGGGGGGACCTACGAGCAGTACTTC. This gives the protein CASSLDGGTYEQYF.

The chain links TRBV13 to TRBJ2-1, with D possibly matching TRBD2 (5 bases). CDR3 length: 14 amino acids. Germline CDR1 and CDR2: PRHDT and FYEKMQ (reference sequence). Trimming left V 2 bases short and J 5 bases short, with 10 bases between. CDR3 sequence reads: CASSLLGLNNEQFF. DNA for the CDR3: TGTGCCAGCAGCTTACTCGGACTCAACAATGAGCAGTTCTTC. Variable domain in full (rest from reference TRBV13 and TRBJ2-1): AAGVIQSPRHLIKEKRETATLKCYPIPRHDTVYWYQQGPGQDPQFLISFYEKMQSDKGSIPDRFSAQQFSDYHSELNMSSLELGDSALYFCASSLLGLNNEQFFGPGTRLTVL.

The J gene is TRBJ1-2, the V gene TRBV19; 10 bases map to TRBD1. Trimming at V came to 6 bases and at J to 7 bases, leaving 5 bases not matched to a gene. The germline CDR1 and CDR2 sequences are LNHDA and SQIVND (reference sequence). The CDR3 spans 13 residues. CDR3 residues: CASSRDRGGGYTF. In DNA form, the CDR3 reads TGTGCCAGTAGCCGGGACAGGGGTGGTGGCTACACCTTC.

The chain couples TRBV18 to TRBJ1-2; D is possibly TRBD1 (6 bases). Trimming cost V 3 bases and J 8 bases, with 13 bases left between them. From germline, CDR1 is KGHSH and CDR2 LQKENI. This CDR3 is 13 amino acids long. CDR3 bases: TGTGCCAGCTCACCTGACCAGGGGTTAGGCTACACCTTC. This gives the protein CASSPDQGLGYTF.

The genes are TRBV6-5 and TRBJ1-6; perhaps TRBD1 as D (6 bases). Germline V lookup: CDR1 MNHEY, CDR2 SVGAGI. V shed 5 bases and J shed 7 bases, with 15 bases lying between them. The CDR3 runs to 15 residues. The CDR3 loop reads CASSATRQENSPLHF. Written as DNA, the CDR3 is TGTGCCAGCAGTGCGACCCGACAGGAAAATTCACCCCTCCACTTT.

V is TRBV7-2 and J is TRBJ1-2; 7 nucleotides align to TRBD1. Germline trimming cut 5 bases from V and 7 bases from J; bases unmatched to any gene: 10. Germline V CDR1 and CDR2: SGHTA, FQGNSA. This CDR3 has 14 residues. CDR3 loop: CASSPRTGDIGYTF. Here the CDR3 DNA reads TGTGCCAGCAGCCCCCGAACAGGGGACATTGGCTACACCTTC.

The rearrangement links TRBV29-1 to TRBJ2-7, with D unresolved. Per germline, CDR1 SQVTM and CDR2 ANQGSEA. CDR3 length equals 14 residues. V was pared by 7 bases and J by 2 bases, with 18 bases between. The CDR3 bases are TGCAGCGCCCGGGTCAGTACTACCGCCTACGAGCAGTACTTC. Its protein product is CSARVSTTAYEQYF.

The rearrangement uses TRBV6-6 and TRBJ2-1; D might be TRBD1 (6 bases). V lost 10 bases to trimming and J lost 0 bases, with 13 bases between them. Germline CDR1 reads MNHNY; CDR2 reads SVGAGI (reference sequence). The CDR3 sequence is 14 residues long. CDR3 nucleotide sequence: TGTGCCACCTCAGGGGACCTCTCCTACAATGAGCAGTTCTTC. Translated, it gives CATSGDLSYNEQFF.